This TCR beta chain was captured by sequencing in a study of T cells in Graves' hyperthyroidism and ophthalmopathy. Study overall: Blood was drawn when the patient was first diagnosed and still untreated.

Details on this clonotype: Antigen unknown.

Whole-study findings and limits: For ophthalmopathy, model prediction preceded onset by a median around six months.

Researchers took RNA transcripts and amplified the TCR beta CDR3 regions from them. HTBI primers were the set used in a first-round RT-PCR of the TCR CDR3. TCRdb used MiXCR to reprocess the multiplex PCR reads, holding one entry per CDR3 protein. The data contain over 400,000 distinct CDR3 sequences, 20% to 25% of them singletons. The sample comprised blood. The origin of this receptor is a woman in her sixties or seventies with Graves' ophthalmopathy.

The CDR3: CASSLASGMETQYF. In DNA, the CDR3 is TGTGCCAGCAGCTTGGCTAGCGGGATGGAGACCCAGTACTTC. The chain recombines TRBV5-4 with TRBJ2-5; 9 positions match TRBD2. The V gene end was trimmed by 0 bases and the J gene end by 5 bases; junction bases not matched to a gene: 2. The CDR3 length is 14 residues. Germline lookup yields CDR1 SGHNT and CDR2 YYREEE (reference sequence).